A selection of T cell receptor beta chains follows, all from one sample in a study of blood T cell repertoires in COVID-19. The table came from immunoSEQ multiplex PCR; TCRdb's copy has only in-frame clones and leaves some out. The table has 180,000 or so clones, over 80% seen once. The sequencing sample was made of PBMCs or T cells enriched from blood (not recorded which). The origin of the receptors is a woman aged 45-65 years who had recovered from COVID-19. Each CDR3 is given with its conserved first and last residue. Fields, in order: V gene, J gene, D gene, clone size, CDR3 DNA, CDR3 protein. The D gene is left open where the match is weak. Size values are once, few and many counts, or a class for expanded clones, and some rows have none.

v_call: TRBV7-6
j_call: TRBJ1-1
d_call: .
clone_size: .
cdr3_nt: TGTGCCAGCAGCTTAGCTACGGGAACTGAAGCTTTCTTT
cdr3_aa: CASSLATGTEAFF

v_call: TRBV6-5
j_call: TRBJ2-1
d_call: TRBD2
clone_size: .
cdr3_nt: TGTGCCAGCACCCCGGGACTAGCGGGCTACAATGAGCAGTTCTTC
cdr3_aa: CASTPGLAGYNEQFF

v_call: TRBV6-5
j_call: TRBJ1-3
d_call: TRBD1
clone_size: few
cdr3_nt: TGTGCCAGCGAACGGACAGGGGAGGGAAACACCATATATTTT
cdr3_aa: CASERTGEGNTIYF

v_call: TRBV4-2
j_call: TRBJ1-6
d_call: TRBD1
clone_size: few
cdr3_nt: TGTGCCAGCAGCCCCTCGGGACAGGCAAATTCACCCCTCCACTTT
cdr3_aa: CASSPSGQANSPLHF

v_call: TRBV7-8
j_call: TRBJ1-3
d_call: .
clone_size: .
cdr3_nt: TGTGCCAGCAGCTTGGTTGAGGGTTGGGATACTGGAAACACCATATATTTT
cdr3_aa: CASSLVEGWDTGNTIYF

v_call: TRBV14
j_call: TRBJ1-1
d_call: .
clone_size: once
cdr3_nt: TGTGCCAGCAGCCAAGATCTAAGGGGCCAAGCTTTCTTT
cdr3_aa: CASSQDLRGQAFF

v_call: TRBV6-4
j_call: TRBJ2-3
d_call: .
clone_size: .
cdr3_nt: TGTGCCAGCAGCAGGCAGGGAGGAGATACGCAGTATTTT
cdr3_aa: CASSRQGGDTQYF

v_call: TRBV7-9
j_call: TRBJ1-5
d_call: .
clone_size: .
cdr3_nt: TGTGCCAGCAGCTCCGTAGGCGGTCAGCCCCAGCATTTT
cdr3_aa: CASSSVGGQPQHF

v_call: TRBV27
j_call: TRBJ1-5
d_call: TRBD1
clone_size: once
cdr3_nt: TGTGCCAGCAGGCCATGGGGGACAGGGGGAATCCGCAATCAGCCCCAGCATTTT
cdr3_aa: CASRPWGTGGIRNQPQHF

v_call: TRBV7-2
j_call: TRBJ1-5
d_call: TRBD1
clone_size: .
cdr3_nt: TGTGCCAGCAGCTCACCGGGACAGGGTGTGCCCCAGCATTTT
cdr3_aa: CASSSPGQGVPQHF

v_call: TRBV28
j_call: TRBJ1-2
d_call: TRBD1
clone_size: .
cdr3_nt: TGTGCCAGTCATGTCGGGACAGGGGGCTACACCTTC
cdr3_aa: CASHVGTGGYTF

v_call: TRBV5-1
j_call: TRBJ1-5
d_call: TRBD1
clone_size: .
cdr3_nt: TGCGCCAGCAGCTTGCAAACAGGGGGCGGCCAGCCCCAGCATTTT
cdr3_aa: CASSLQTGGGQPQHF

v_call: TRBV9
j_call: TRBJ2-3
d_call: .
clone_size: few
cdr3_nt: TGTGCCAGCAGCGTCCTTTTTTCCACAGATACGCAGTATTTT
cdr3_aa: CASSVLFSTDTQYF

v_call: TRBV5-4
j_call: TRBJ1-2
d_call: .
clone_size: few
cdr3_nt: TGTGCCAGCAAAAGAACAGGAATTTATGGCTACACCTTC
cdr3_aa: CASKRTGIYGYTF

v_call: TRBV2
j_call: TRBJ1-5
d_call: .
clone_size: few
cdr3_nt: TGTGCCAGCAGTGACAGGGAGGGTCAGCCCCAGCATTTT
cdr3_aa: CASSDREGQPQHF

v_call: TRBV11-3
j_call: TRBJ1-1
d_call: .
clone_size: few
cdr3_nt: TGTGCCAGCAGCGCCTTAAGCATGAACACTGAAGCTTTCTTT
cdr3_aa: CASSALSMNTEAFF

v_call: TRBV6-2/TRBV6-3
j_call: TRBJ2-5
d_call: TRBD2
clone_size: .
cdr3_nt: TGTGCCAGCAGCACAACTAGCGGGAGACGAGAGACCCAGTACTTC
cdr3_aa: CASSTTSGRRETQYF

v_call: TRBV9
j_call: TRBJ1-1
d_call: .
clone_size: .
cdr3_nt: TGTGCCAGCAGCCAAAGGGGGGGGAACACTGAAGCTTTCTTT
cdr3_aa: CASSQRGGNTEAFF

v_call: TRBV11-2
j_call: TRBJ1-5
d_call: .
clone_size: .
cdr3_nt: TGTGCCAGCAGCTTGGAGAATAGCAATCAGCCCCAGCATTTT
cdr3_aa: CASSLENSNQPQHF

v_call: TRBV6-5
j_call: TRBJ2-1
d_call: TRBD2
clone_size: .
cdr3_nt: TGTGCCAGCAGTTACTCGTCCCTAGCGGGAGCTAATGAGCAGTTCTTC
cdr3_aa: CASSYSSLAGANEQFF

v_call: TRBV10-1
j_call: TRBJ2-5
d_call: TRBD2
clone_size: .
cdr3_nt: TGCGCCAGCAGCTCCGGACTAGCGGGAGTTGAGACCCAGTACTTC
cdr3_aa: CASSSGLAGVETQYF

v_call: TRBV21-1
j_call: TRBJ2-1
d_call: .
clone_size: .
cdr3_nt: TGTGCCAGCAGCAAATTAAGGGAGCTCAATGAGCAGTTCTTC
cdr3_aa: CASSKLRELNEQFF

v_call: TRBV19
j_call: TRBJ2-4
d_call: .
clone_size: .
cdr3_nt: TGTGCCAGTAGTGGTTCGAGGGGAGGCATTCAGTACTTC
cdr3_aa: CASSGSRGGIQYF

v_call: TRBV12-3/TRBV12-4
j_call: TRBJ2-3
d_call: TRBD2
clone_size: .
cdr3_nt: TGTGCCAGCGGGGGGGTGACAGATACGCAGTATTTT
cdr3_aa: CASGGVTDTQYF

v_call: TRBV3-1/TRBV3-2
j_call: TRBJ1-5
d_call: .
clone_size: .
cdr3_nt: TGTGCCAGCAGCCGAGACAGGCGCTCCAATCAGCCCCAGCATTTT
cdr3_aa: CASSRDRRSNQPQHF

v_call: TRBV19
j_call: TRBJ2-1
d_call: TRBD2
clone_size: .
cdr3_nt: TGTGCCAGTAGTACCCCCGGGACTAGGACCAATGAGCAGTTCTTC
cdr3_aa: CASSTPGTRTNEQFF

v_call: TRBV7-2
j_call: TRBJ2-5
d_call: TRBD2
clone_size: .
cdr3_nt: TGTGCCAGCAGGACTAGCGGGAGGGCCTCGGAGACCCAGTACTTC
cdr3_aa: CASRTSGRASETQYF

v_call: TRBV6-1
j_call: TRBJ2-2
d_call: TRBD1
clone_size: once
cdr3_nt: TGTGCCAGCAGTGTTCACAGGGGGTGGGGTGGCGCCGGGGAGCTGTTTTTT
cdr3_aa: CASSVHRGWGGAGELFF

v_call: TRBV7-6
j_call: TRBJ1-1
d_call: .
clone_size: .
cdr3_nt: TGTGCCAGCAGCTTAGTGGGCGGGTCATCCACTGAAGCTTTCTTT
cdr3_aa: CASSLVGGSSTEAFF

v_call: TRBV28
j_call: TRBJ1-4
d_call: TRBD1
clone_size: .
cdr3_nt: TGTGCCAGCAGTTTATTCGGGACAGGGGCAGAAAAACTGTTTTTT
cdr3_aa: CASSLFGTGAEKLFF

v_call: TRBV14
j_call: TRBJ2-1
d_call: .
clone_size: .
cdr3_nt: TGTGCCAGCAGCCCCTCGCACCGACTCTTGGTCAATGAGCAGTTCTTC
cdr3_aa: CASSPSHRLLVNEQFF

v_call: TRBV19
j_call: TRBJ1-2
d_call: .
clone_size: .
cdr3_nt: TGTGCCAGTAGTCCAGGGAGGCGGCCTAACTATGGCTACACCTTC
cdr3_aa: CASSPGRRPNYGYTF

v_call: TRBV6-1
j_call: TRBJ2-3
d_call: TRBD2
clone_size: .
cdr3_nt: TGTGCCAGCAGTGAAGTTGCAGCGGGGGGCACAGATACGCAGTATTTT
cdr3_aa: CASSEVAAGGTDTQYF

v_call: TRBV10-1
j_call: TRBJ1-1
d_call: .
clone_size: .
cdr3_nt: TGCGCCAGCAGTGGAGGTCTCGGGAAGGACACTGAAGCTTTCTTT
cdr3_aa: CASSGGLGKDTEAFF

v_call: TRBV19
j_call: TRBJ1-5
d_call: TRBD1
clone_size: .
cdr3_nt: TGTGCCACTGTGGACAGGGGCCTTTCGAGGAATCAGCCCCAGCATTTT
cdr3_aa: CATVDRGLSRNQPQHF